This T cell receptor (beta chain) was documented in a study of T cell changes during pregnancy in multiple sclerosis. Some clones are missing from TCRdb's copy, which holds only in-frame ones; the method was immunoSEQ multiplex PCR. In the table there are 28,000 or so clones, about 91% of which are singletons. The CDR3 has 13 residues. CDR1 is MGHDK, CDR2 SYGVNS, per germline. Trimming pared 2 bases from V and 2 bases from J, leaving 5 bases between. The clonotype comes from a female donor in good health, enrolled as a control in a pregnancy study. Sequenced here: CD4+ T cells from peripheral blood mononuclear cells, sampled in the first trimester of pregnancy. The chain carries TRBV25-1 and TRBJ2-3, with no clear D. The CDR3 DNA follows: TGTGCCAGCAGTGAACACACCACAGATACGCAGTATTTT. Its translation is CASSEHTTDTQYF. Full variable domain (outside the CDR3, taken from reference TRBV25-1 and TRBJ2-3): EADIYQTPRYLVIGTGKKITLECSQTMGHDKMYWYQQDPGMELHLIHYSYGVNSTEKGDLSSESTVSRIRTEHFPLTLESARPSHTSQYLCASSEHTTDTQYFGPGTRLTVL.